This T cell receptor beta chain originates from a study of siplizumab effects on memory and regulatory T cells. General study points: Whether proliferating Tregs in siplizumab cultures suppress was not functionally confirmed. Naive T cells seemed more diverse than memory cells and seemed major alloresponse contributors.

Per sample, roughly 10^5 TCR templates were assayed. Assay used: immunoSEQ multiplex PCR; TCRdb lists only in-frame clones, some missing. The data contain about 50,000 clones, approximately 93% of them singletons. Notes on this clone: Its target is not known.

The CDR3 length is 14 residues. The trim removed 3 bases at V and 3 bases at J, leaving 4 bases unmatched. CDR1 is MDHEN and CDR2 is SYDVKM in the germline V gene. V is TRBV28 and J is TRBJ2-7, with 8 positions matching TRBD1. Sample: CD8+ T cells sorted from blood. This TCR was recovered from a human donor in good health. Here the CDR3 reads CASSFSGQGYEQYF. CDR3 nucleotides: TGTGCCAGCAGTTTCTCCGGACAGGGCTACGAGCAGTACTTC. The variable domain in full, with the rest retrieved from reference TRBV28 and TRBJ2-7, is DVKVTQSSRYLVKRTGEKVFLECVQDMDHENMFWYRQDPGLGLRLIYFSYDVKMKEKGDIPEGYSVSREKKERFSLILESASTNQTSMYLCASSFSGQGYEQYFGPGTRLTVT.